The rows below give T cell receptor beta chains drawn from one sample of a study of CD8 T cells in Susac syndrome. TCRdb reanalysed the immunoSEQ multiplex PCR reads using MiXCR and keeps one entry per CDR3 protein. This table holds about 300,000 distinct CDR3 sequences, about 91% found once. The sample comprised CD4+ T cells from PBMCs. These receptors all stem from a human donor with multiple sclerosis. Both conserved end residues are part of each CDR3. D genes are given only for firm matches. The listing skips clone size in some rows; elsewhere it reads once, few, many or a size class.

V	size	J	D	DNA	CDR3
TRBV3-1	.	TRBJ2-1	TRBD2	TGTGCCAGCAGCTTGGCTGGGAGCGGGGGGTCCAGCTCCTACAATGAGCAGTTCTTC	CASSLAGSGGSSSYNEQFF
TRBV20-1	.	TRBJ1-6	.	TGCAGTGCTAGAGATCTGACCTATAATTCACCCCTCCACTTT	CSARDLTYNSPLHF
TRBV29-1	.	TRBJ2-5	TRBD2	TGCAGCGTCGGACTAGCGGGAGGGGGGGAGACCCAGTACTTC	CSVGLAGGGETQYF
TRBV20-1	.	TRBJ1-3	.	TGCAGTGCTAGTGACAGAATCTCTGGAAACACCATATATTTT	CSASDRISGNTIYF
TRBV20-1	.	TRBJ2-2	.	TGCAGTGCTCAGCGACGGACCACCCCCGGGGAGCTGTTTTTT	CSAQRRTTPGELFF
TRBV7-9	few	TRBJ1-2	.	TGTGCCAGCAGCTCCCCTTCTAGGGGCTATGGCTACACCTTC	CASSSPSRGYGYTF
TRBV20-1	.	TRBJ2-1	TRBD2	TGCAGTGCTTGTCGGACTAGCGGGAGGAGTGAGCAGTTCTTC	CSACRTSGRSEQFF
TRBV2	.	TRBJ2-2	.	TGTGCCAGCAGTGAGTCGCGGAACACCGGGGAGCTGTTTTTT	CASSESRNTGELFF
TRBV10-3	.	TRBJ2-4	.	TGTGCCATCAGTGAGTCCCGGACCCGCGGCAAAAACATTCAGTACTTC	CAISESRTRGKNIQYF
TRBV25-1	.	TRBJ1-2	.	TGTGCCGCCCAAGGTTGGGGCACCATAGGATATGGCTACACCTTC	CAAQGWGTIGYGYTF
TRBV12-5	.	TRBJ2-3	.	TGTGCTAGTGGTTTGGCACGGGCGTCCACAGATACGCAGTATTTT	CASGLARASTDTQYF
TRBV13	.	TRBJ2-7	.	TGTGCCAGCTCAGAGTGGGGCCCCTGGGCTCACGAGCAGTACTTC	CASSEWGPWAHEQYF
TRBV7-9	.	TRBJ2-1	.	TGTGCCAGCAGCGGCCGGGTCCAGTTCAACAATGAGCAGTTCTTC	CASSGRVQFNNEQFF
TRBV27	.	TRBJ2-2	.	TGTGCCAGCAGGCCCGCAGTAGGGGAGCTGTTTTTT	CASRPAVGELFF
TRBV30	.	TRBJ2-1	TRBD2	TGTGCCTGGAGTGGGGGACTAGCGCCCCAGCAGTTCTTC	CAWSGGLAPQQFF
TRBV28	.	TRBJ2-2	TRBD2	TGTGCCACCCTTTCCTCGGGGGGGCATGGCGGGGAGCTGTTTTTT	CATLSSGGHGGELFF
TRBV19	.	TRBJ2-7	TRBD1	TGTGCCACCTCGACAGGGTGGTCCTACGAGCAGTACTTC	CATSTGWSYEQYF
TRBV6-5	.	TRBJ2-1	.	TGTGCCAGCACCCCTAGCGCCTCCTACAATGAGCAGTTCTTC	CASTPSASYNEQFF
TRBV23-1	.	TRBJ1-3	.	TGCGCCAGCATCAGCACCATATATTTT	CASISTIYF
TRBV28	.	TRBJ1-2	.	TGTGCCAGCAGTTTAGAGGAGACGGGCTACACCTTC	CASSLEETGYTF
TRBV20-1	.	TRBJ2-1	.	TGCAGTGCTAGTGACTTCCCGCACAATGAGCAGTTCTTC	CSASDFPHNEQFF
TRBV7-7	.	TRBJ2-1	.	TGTGCTAGCACCCCCAATCCGGGACTCGCTACCTACAATGAGCAGTTCTTC	CASTPNPGLATYNEQFF
TRBV5-1	.	TRBJ2-7	TRBD2	TGCGCCAGCAGCGAGGGGACTAGTTACCACGAGCAGTACTTC	CASSEGTSYHEQYF
TRBV15	.	TRBJ2-1	.	TGTGCCACCAGCAGAGATAAGGGGGGGTTCAATGAGCAGTTCTTC	CATSRDKGGFNEQFF
TRBV29-1	.	TRBJ1-2	.	TGCAGCGTTGAACGGACCAATGGACCTCTGGGCTACACCTTC	CSVERTNGPLGYTF
TRBV20-1	.	TRBJ1-5	.	TGCAGTGCAGAACGGGGAAATCAGCCCCAGCATTTT	CSAERGNQPQHF
TRBV7-9	.	TRBJ1-2	.	TGTGCCAGCAGTTTCCTCACACCGATCTATGGCTACACCTTC	CASSFLTPIYGYTF
TRBV6-6	once	TRBJ2-7	TRBD1	TGTGCCAGCAGACAATACGAACAGGGGTTCGACGAGCAGTACTTC	CASRQYEQGFDEQYF
TRBV5-6	.	TRBJ1-1	.	TGTGCCAGCAGCCCAAGAGGTGGAGGCCTCACGGGAGCTTTCTTT	CASSPRGGGLTGAFF
TRBV20-1	.	TRBJ2-5	TRBD2	TGCAGTGCTTGGGGGGGTTTGCTAGCGGGAGGCCAAGAGACCCAGTACTTC	CSAWGGLLAGGQETQYF
TRBV10-2	.	TRBJ2-2	TRBD2	TGCGCCAGCAGTGTCGGGGGGGGAGGGGACACCGGGGAGCTGTTTTTT	CASSVGGGGDTGELFF
TRBV25-1	.	TRBJ2-7	TRBD1	TGTGCCAGCAGTCCGATACCCGACAGGGGGGAAGGGGCCTACGAGCAGTACTTC	CASSPIPDRGEGAYEQYF
TRBV3-1	.	TRBJ1-1	.	TGTGCCAGCAGCCAAACGGGAGGGCGGGAGTCTGAAGCTTTCTTT	CASSQTGGRESEAFF
TRBV7-2	once	TRBJ2-7	.	TGTGCCAGCAGCTCACTTAAGGGGATACCCGAGCAGTACTTC	CASSSLKGIPEQYF
TRBV5-1	.	TRBJ2-7	TRBD2	TGCGCCAGCAGCTTGGGGATTAGCGGGACTAAAACCTACGAGCAGTACTTC	CASSLGISGTKTYEQYF
TRBV14	once	TRBJ2-7	TRBD1	TGTGCCAGCAGCCAAGGTTGGACAGGGGGCCGGGAGCAGTACTTC	CASSQGWTGGREQYF
TRBV19	.	TRBJ2-5	TRBD2	TGTGCCAGTAGCCGACTAGCGGGGCGGGAGACCCAGTACTTC	CASSRLAGRETQYF
TRBV5-8	.	TRBJ2-6	.	TGTGCCAGCAGCTTGGAGAGAGGACTGCCTGGGGCCAACGTCCTGACTTTC	CASSLERGLPGANVLTF